This T cell receptor beta chain was documented in a study of blood T cell repertoires in COVID-19. As for the study in general: The United States, Italy and Spain provided the acute and convalescent COVID-19 samples. In each case, the material was cDNA or gDNA derived from T cells, B-cell-depleted T cells, or PBMCs.

Patients from Seattle were sampled longitudinally, starting during active infection. Germline CDR1 SGHTA, CDR2 FQGTGA. The J segment lost 2 bases and the V segment lost 2 bases, leaving 3 bases of the junction unmatched. CDR3 length: 15 residues. Per the original data handling: Amplification from reference gene primers served as the basis for estimated nucleated cell counts. The repertoire was sequenced with immunoSEQ multiplex PCR; TCRdb's copy has only in-frame clones and lacks some. For V, J and clone size, that table is used; D and trimming come from the DNA. The data hold about 410,000 clones, with about 89% observed a single time.

The chain combines TRBV7-3 with TRBJ2-3; TRBD2 matches at 8 bases. The sequencing sample was made of peripheral blood. The TCR was taken from a woman aged 40-49 years with COVID-19, enrolled during active disease. CDR3 sequence: CASSLGGRTTDTQYF. The CDR3 DNA sequence: TGTGCCAGCAGCTTAGGCGGGAGGACCACAGATACGCAGTATTTT. The variable domain in full, with the rest retrieved from reference TRBV7-3 and TRBJ2-3, is GAGVSQTPSNKVTEKGKYVELRCDPISGHTALYWYRQSLGQGPEFLIYFQGTGAADDSGLPNDRFFAVRPEGSVSTLKIQRTERGDSAVYLCASSLGGRTTDTQYFGPGTRLTVL.